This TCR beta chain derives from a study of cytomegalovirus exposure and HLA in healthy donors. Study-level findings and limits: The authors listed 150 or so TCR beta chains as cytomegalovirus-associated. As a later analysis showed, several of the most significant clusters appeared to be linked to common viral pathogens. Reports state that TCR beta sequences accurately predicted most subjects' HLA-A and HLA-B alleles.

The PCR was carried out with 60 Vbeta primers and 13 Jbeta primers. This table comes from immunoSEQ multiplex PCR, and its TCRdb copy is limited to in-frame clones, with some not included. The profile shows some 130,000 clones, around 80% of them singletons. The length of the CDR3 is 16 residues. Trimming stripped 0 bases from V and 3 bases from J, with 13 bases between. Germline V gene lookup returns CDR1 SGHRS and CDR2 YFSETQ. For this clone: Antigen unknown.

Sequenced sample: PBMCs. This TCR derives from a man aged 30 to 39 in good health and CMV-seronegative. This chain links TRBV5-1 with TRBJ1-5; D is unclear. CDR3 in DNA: TGCGCCAGCAGCTTGGGGCCGACATTCGACAATCAGCCCCAGCATTTT. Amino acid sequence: CASSLGPTFDNQPQHF.